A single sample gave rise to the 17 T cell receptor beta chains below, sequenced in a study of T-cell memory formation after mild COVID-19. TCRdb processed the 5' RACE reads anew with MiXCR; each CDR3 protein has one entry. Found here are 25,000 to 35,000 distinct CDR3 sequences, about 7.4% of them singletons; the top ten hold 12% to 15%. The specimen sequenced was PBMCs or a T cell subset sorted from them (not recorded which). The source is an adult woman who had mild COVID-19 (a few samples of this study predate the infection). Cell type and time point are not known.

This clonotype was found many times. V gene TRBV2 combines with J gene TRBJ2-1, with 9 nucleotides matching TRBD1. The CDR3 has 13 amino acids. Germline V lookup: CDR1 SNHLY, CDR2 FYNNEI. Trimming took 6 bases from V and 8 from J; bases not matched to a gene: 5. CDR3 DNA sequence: TGTGCCAGCAGGGGGACAGGGAGGTATGAGCAGTTCTTC. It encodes CASRGTGRYEQFF.

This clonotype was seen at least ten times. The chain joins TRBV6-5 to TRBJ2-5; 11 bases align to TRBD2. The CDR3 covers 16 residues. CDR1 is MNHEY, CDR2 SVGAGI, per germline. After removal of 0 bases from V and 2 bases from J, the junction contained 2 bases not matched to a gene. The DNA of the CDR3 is TGTGCCAGCAGTTACTCCGGGACTAGCGGACAAGAGACCCAGTACTTC. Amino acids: CASSYSGTSGQETQYF.

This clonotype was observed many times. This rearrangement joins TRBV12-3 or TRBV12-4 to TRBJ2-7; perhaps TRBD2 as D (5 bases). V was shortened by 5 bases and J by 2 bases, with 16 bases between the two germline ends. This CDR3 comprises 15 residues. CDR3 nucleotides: TGTGCCAGCAGTCCGGGTCTCGGACTTGCCTACGAGCAGTACTTC. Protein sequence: CASSPGLGLAYEQYF.

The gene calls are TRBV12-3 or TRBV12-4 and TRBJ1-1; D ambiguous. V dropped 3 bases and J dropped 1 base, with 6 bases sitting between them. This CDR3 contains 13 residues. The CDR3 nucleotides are TGTGCCAGCAGTTTGGAGGGGAACACTGAAGCTTTCTTT. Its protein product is CASSLEGNTEAFF.

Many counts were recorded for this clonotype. CDR3 amino acids: CASSLFQRRDEQYF. In DNA form, the CDR3 reads TGTGCCAGCAGCTTGTTTCAACGGCGAGACGAGCAGTACTTC. V is TRBV5-4 and J is TRBJ2-7, with unresolved D. CDR3 size: 14 residues. V was shortened by 1 base and J by 5 bases, with 13 bases between the two germline ends. Germline V gives CDR1 SGHNT, CDR2 YYREEE (reference sequence).

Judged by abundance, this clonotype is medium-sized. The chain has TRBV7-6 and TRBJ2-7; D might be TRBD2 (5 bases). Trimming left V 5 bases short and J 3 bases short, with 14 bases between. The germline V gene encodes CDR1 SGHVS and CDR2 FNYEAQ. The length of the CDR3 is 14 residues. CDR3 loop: CASSPPGMNYEQYF. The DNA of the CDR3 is TGTGCCAGCAGCCCGCCGGGGATGAACTACGAGCAGTACTTC.

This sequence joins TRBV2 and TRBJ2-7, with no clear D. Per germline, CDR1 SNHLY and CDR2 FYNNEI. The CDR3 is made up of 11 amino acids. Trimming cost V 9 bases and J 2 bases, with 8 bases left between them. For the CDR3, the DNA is TGTGCCAGTCTTCGGACCTACGAGCAGTACTTC. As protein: CASLRTYEQYF.

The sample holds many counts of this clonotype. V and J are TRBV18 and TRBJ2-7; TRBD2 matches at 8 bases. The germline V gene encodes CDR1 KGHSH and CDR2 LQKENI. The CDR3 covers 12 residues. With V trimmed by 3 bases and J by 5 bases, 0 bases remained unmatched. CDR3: CASSPGLDEQYF. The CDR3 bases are TGTGCCAGCTCACCGGGACTAGACGAGCAGTACTTC. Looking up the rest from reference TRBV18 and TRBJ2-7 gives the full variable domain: NAGVMQNPRHLVRRRGQEARLRCSPMKGHSHVYWYRQLPEEGLKFMVYLQKENIIDESGMPKERFSAEFPKEGPSILRIQQVVRGDSAAYFCASSPGLDEQYFGPGTRLTVT.

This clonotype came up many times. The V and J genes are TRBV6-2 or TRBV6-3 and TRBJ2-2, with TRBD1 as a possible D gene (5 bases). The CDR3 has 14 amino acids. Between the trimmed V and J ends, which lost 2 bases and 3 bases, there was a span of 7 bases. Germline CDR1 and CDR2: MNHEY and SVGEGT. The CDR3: CASSYKGDTGELFF. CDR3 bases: TGTGCCAGCAGTTACAAAGGGGACACCGGGGAGCTGTTTTTT.

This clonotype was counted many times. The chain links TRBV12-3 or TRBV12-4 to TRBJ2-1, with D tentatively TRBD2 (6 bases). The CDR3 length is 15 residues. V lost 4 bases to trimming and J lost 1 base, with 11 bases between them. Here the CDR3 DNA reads TGTGCCAGCAGTTCAAGACTAGTGTCCTACAATGAGCAGTTCTTC. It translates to CASSSRLVSYNEQFF.

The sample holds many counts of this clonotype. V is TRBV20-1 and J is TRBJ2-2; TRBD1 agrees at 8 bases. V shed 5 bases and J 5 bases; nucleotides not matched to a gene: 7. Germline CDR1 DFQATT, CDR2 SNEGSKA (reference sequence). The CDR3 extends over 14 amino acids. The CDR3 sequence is CSAQGAWSTGELFF. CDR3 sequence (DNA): TGCAGTGCTCAGGGGGCTTGGAGTACCGGGGAGCTGTTTTTT.

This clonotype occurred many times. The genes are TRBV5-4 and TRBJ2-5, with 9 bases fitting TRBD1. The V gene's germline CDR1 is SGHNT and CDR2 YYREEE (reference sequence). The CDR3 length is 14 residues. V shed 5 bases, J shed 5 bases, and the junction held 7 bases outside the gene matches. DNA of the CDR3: TGTGCCAGCAGGGCCACAGGGGGCGGTGAGACCCAGTACTTC. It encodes CASRATGGGETQYF.

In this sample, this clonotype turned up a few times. This CDR3 reads CASSDLNYDRGHRSSGNTIYF. CDR3 DNA: TGTGCCAGCAGTGATTTAAATTATGACAGGGGGCATCGGTCCTCTGGAAACACCATATATTTT. The V and J genes are TRBV25-1 and TRBJ1-3, with 10 bases lining up with TRBD1. This CDR3 is 21 amino acids long. V lost 3 bases and J lost 0; bases outside the gene matches: 17. Per the germline V gene, CDR1 is MGHDK and CDR2 is SYGVNS.

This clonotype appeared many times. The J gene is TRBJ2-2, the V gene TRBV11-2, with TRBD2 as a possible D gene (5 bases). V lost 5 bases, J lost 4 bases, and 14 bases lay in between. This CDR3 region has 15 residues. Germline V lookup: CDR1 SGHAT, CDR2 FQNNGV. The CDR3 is CASSPLPGSTGELFF. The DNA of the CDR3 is TGTGCCAGCAGCCCCTTACCGGGGAGCACCGGGGAGCTGTTTTTT.

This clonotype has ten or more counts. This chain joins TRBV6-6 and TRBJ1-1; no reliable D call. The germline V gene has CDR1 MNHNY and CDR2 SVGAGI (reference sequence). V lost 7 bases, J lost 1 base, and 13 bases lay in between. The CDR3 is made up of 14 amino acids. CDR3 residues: CASNRLTGNTEAFF. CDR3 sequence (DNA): TGTGCCAGCAATCGACTAACTGGGAACACTGAAGCTTTCTTT.

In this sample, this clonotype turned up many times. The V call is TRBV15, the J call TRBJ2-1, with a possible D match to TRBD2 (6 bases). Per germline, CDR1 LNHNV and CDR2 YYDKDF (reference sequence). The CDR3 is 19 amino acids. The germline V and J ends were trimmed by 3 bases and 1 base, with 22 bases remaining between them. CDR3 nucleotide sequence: TGTGCCACCAGCAGGCGCCCGCCCCAGGGACTGACATCCTACAATGAGCAGTTCTTC. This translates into CATSRRPPQGLTSYNEQFF.

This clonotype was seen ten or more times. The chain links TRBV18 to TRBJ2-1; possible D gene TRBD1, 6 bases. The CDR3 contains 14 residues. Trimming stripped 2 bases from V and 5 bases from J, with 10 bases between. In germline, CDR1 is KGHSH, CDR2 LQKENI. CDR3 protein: CASSPNRDNNEQFF. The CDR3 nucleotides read TGTGCCAGCTCACCAAACAGGGACAACAATGAGCAGTTCTTC.